These 5 T cell receptor beta chains share one sample of origin, sequenced in a study of identical twins listed by TCRdb under 2016. Library method: 5' RACE. Sequencing was performed on an Illumina HiSeq 2000. TCRdb trimmed the raw reads at Q25, called clones with MiXCR and kept productive beta chains. Each entry is one CDR3 protein sequence, shown with its most common DNA and genes. This sample comprises about 490,000 distinct CDR3 sequences, around 15% of them detected only once. The ten largest clones take up around 0.48% of the sample. This sample was also put to use in a study of yellow fever vaccine responses in identical twins.

The sequencing input was CD4+ T cells sorted from blood. The receptors derive from a woman aged 18-30 years in good health.

The sample holds a few counts of this clonotype. The chain uses TRBV20-1 and TRBJ1-5, with D possibly TRBD1 on 5 matching bases. The CDR3 totals 13 residues. The V gene's germline CDR1 is DFQATT and CDR2 SNEGSKA (reference sequence). V was shortened by 2 bases and J by 6 bases, with 11 bases between the two germline ends. CDR3 sequence (DNA): TGCAGTGCTAGAAGGGACTTCACTCAGCCCCAGCATTTT. Its protein product is CSARRDFTQPQHF.

This clonotype was seen a few times. V is TRBV7-8 and J is TRBJ2-3, with D possibly being TRBD2 (7 bases). The CDR3 runs 17 residues. The germline V and J ends were trimmed by 1 base and 1 base, with 15 bases remaining between them. The germline V gene has CDR1 SGHVS and CDR2 FQNEAQ. The CDR3 nucleotides are TGTGCCAGCAGCTTAGTCCCCGGGGGGCCACGCACAGATACGCAGTATTTT. This translates into CASSLVPGGPRTDTQYF.

In this sample, this clonotype turned up a few times. The chain couples TRBV6-1 to TRBJ2-3; D perhaps matches TRBD1 (5 bases). V was shortened by 2 bases and J by 0 bases, with 12 bases between the two germline ends. The CDR3 sequence is 16 residues long. Germline CDR1 is MNHNS and CDR2 is SASEGT. The DNA for the CDR3 is TGTGCCAGCAGTGAACGACAGAGATTTAGCACAGATACGCAGTATTTT. This encodes CASSERQRFSTDTQYF.

The chain combines TRBV7-8 with TRBJ2-2; D is ambiguous. The CDR3 extends over 15 amino acids. Germline V lookup: CDR1 SGHVS, CDR2 FQNEAQ. V was clipped by 5 bases and J by 4 bases, with 14 bases between them. The CDR3 DNA sequence: TGTGCCAGCAGCCAGAGACGCGGTGCCACCGGGGAGCTGTTTTTT. Amino acids: CASSQRRGATGELFF.

Only a few counts were recorded for this clonotype. The chain links TRBV20-1 to TRBJ2-1; unclear D gene. Germline CDR1 and CDR2: DFQATT and SNEGSKA (reference sequence). The CDR3 has 15 residues. The V end was cut by 6 bases, the J end by 2 bases, with 17 bases between. CDR3: CSANKLQTAYNEQFF. The CDR3 region has the DNA TGCAGTGCCAACAAGTTACAGACCGCCTACAATGAGCAGTTCTTC.